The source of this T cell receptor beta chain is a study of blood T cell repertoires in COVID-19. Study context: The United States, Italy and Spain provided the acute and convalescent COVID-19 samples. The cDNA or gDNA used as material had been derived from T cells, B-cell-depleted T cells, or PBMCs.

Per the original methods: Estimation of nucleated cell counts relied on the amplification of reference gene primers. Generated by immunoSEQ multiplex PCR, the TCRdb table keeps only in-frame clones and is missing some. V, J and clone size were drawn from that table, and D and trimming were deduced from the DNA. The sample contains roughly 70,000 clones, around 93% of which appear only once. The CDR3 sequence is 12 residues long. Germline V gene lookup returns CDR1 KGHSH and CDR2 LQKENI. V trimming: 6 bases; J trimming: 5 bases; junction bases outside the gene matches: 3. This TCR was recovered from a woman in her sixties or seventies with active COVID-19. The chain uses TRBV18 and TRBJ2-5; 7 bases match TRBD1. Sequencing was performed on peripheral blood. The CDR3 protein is CASSQDRETQYF. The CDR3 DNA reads TGTGCCAGCTCCCAGGACAGGGAGACCCAGTACTTC.